This T cell receptor beta chain appears in the sequencing data of a study of T cell responses to AZD1222 COVID-19 vaccine. To note about this clone: Its antigen is not known.

CDR3 size: 18 residues. Germline assignment: CDR1 MNHEY and CDR2 SVGEGT. Trimming stripped 4 bases from V and 2 bases from J, with 21 bases between. Some clones are missing from TCRdb's copy, which holds only in-frame ones; the method was immunoSEQ multiplex PCR. The sample yields 80,000 or so clones, roughly 88% seen once. Broader study findings: Among spike-specific TCRs, nearly half reportedly target unmutated variant regions. Repertoire samples came only from after the peak T cell response. Clonal diversity may have been underestimated in mostly white British donors. Just 5 or 6 AZD1222 recipients tested seropositive at baseline.

Sequencing used peripheral blood, obtained on day 0 of MenACWY control vaccination. This chain connects TRBV6-2 or TRBV6-3 to TRBJ1-5, with D possibly TRBD1 on 6 matching bases. The sequence was collected from an adult in good health. CDR3 bases: TGTGCCAGCAGTTCTGCAGGGGCAATTAGTCGTGGCAATCAGCCCCAGCATTTT. It yields the protein CASSSAGAISRGNQPQHF.